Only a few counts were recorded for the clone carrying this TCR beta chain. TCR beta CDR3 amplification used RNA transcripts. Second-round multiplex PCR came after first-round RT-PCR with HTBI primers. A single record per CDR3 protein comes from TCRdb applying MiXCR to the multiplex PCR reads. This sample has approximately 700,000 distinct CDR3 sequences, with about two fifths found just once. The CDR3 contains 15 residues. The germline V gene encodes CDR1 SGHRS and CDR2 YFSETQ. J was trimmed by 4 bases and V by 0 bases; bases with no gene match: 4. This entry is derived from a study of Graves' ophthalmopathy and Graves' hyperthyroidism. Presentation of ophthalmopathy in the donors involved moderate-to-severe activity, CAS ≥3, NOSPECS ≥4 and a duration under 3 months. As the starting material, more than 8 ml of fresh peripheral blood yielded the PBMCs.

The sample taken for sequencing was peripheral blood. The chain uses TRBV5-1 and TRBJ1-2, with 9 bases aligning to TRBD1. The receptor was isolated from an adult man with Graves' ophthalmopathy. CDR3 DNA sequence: TGCGCCAGCAGCTTGGACAGGGGGCGACCCTATGGCTACACCTTC. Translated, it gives CASSLDRGRPYGYTF.